Reported below is one T cell receptor beta chain. There is no known antigen for this receptor. One base away there is no much larger clone; base qualities are not given. Each donor gave one peripheral blood draw, about 110 mL on average, collected into heparinised tubes. Naive, central memory, regulatory and stem cell-like memory CD4+ T cells were sorted on a BD FACSAria II using a panel including CD45RO, CCR7, CD25, CD127, CD95 and CD27. A purity above 98% was achieved for all sorted populations. PBMCs were isolated right away by Lymphoprep density gradient centrifugation and were stained directly, without culture. So that batch effects would be minimized, each experiment stained and sorted samples in pairs, pairing one healthy donor with one patient. These data originate in a study of beta chain features in type 1 diabetes (dated by TCRdb to between 2018 and 2020). With regard to the full study: Mean age, gender distribution, total cell number and subset yield were not different between patients and healthy donors. A total of over 95,000,000 sorted cells were examined across all samples, and RNA yield correlated strongly with the number of cells per subset. In the study, TCRB repertoires of sorted circulating CD4+ T cell subsets from recently diagnosed type 1 diabetes patients were compared with those of matched healthy donors. Regulatory and stem cell-like memory subsets were isolated from only 8 patients and roughly eight healthy donors, whereas naive and central memory subsets came from all 30 or so donors. Beyond this particular receptor, the publication reports: Fewer insertions and more nucleotide deletions at VDJ recombination sites were observed in patients with type 1 diabetes, implying thymic rearrangement abnormalities. Sequencing cDNA rather than genomic DNA could over-represent highly expressing activated cells, although activation and CD3 levels did not differ between groups. A moderate but significant shortening of TCRB CDR3 length was observed in type 1 diabetes patients in all four CD4+ subsets. PCR may preferentially amplify shorter templates, but because patient and control samples were amplified and corrected together, any resulting skew would affect both groups equally. Only small numbers of individuals were included in the HLA sub-analyses, which left unresolved whether HLA type had any influence on TCRB rearrangement. Naive, central memory and regulatory TCRB repertoires appeared to be more alike among patients than among healthy donors.

All of the isolated RNA was reverse transcribed with the High Capacity cDNA Reverse Transcription Kit, so expressed TCRB transcripts were sequenced. Deep immunoSEQ sequencing was performed on naive, central memory and regulatory T cell samples, with an average of roughly 3.6 million total reads per sample. Sorted cells were lysed in RLT buffer and RNA was extracted with DNase-treated RNeasy Micro or Mini kits, depending on cell number. Each cell subset was processed separately to prevent cross-contamination, with patient and healthy donor samples processed together. TCRB sequences were amplified from cDNA with the immunoSEQ multiplex PCR, producing 87-bp fragments spanning the CDR3 region. Sequencing of the amplicons was done on the Illumina HiSeq platform. Under the source paper's analysis protocol: PCR bias was corrected computationally using synthetic template baselines, and reads within Hamming distance 2 were collapsed, with unmergeable singletons discarded. Reads were aligned to IMGT to assign V, D and J genes, CDR3 length, and insertions or deletions at six rearrangement sites. Within each subset, clonotype counts were normalized to sorted cell number, after which true diversity and Gini coefficients were computed with the tcR R package. The overlap coefficient, calculated on TCRB nucleotide sequences, was used to quantify repertoire sharing. As a proxy for the pre-selection repertoire, out-of-frame TCRB sequences from naive cells were analyzed. TCRdb mirrors the immuneACCESS table, restricted to in-frame sequences. Some clones are absent from its copies; in checked studies, under half trace to an unresolved V gene, and the reason for the others is unknown. V, J and clone size reflect that table, while D and trimming were determined from the DNA. The sample table contains more than 300,000 clones; only one count was recorded for over 10% of them. The ten largest clones add up to around 0.01% of the sample.

Germline trimming: 5 bases from V, 10 bases from J; junction bases outside gene matches: 12. CDR1 LNHDA and CDR2 SQIVND were looked up in the germline V gene (reference sequence). The CDR3, cysteine through phenylalanine, is 14 amino acids long. Only the CDR3 DNA stays, 42 bases, in frame from base 1. Recombination joined TRBV19 with TRBJ1-2, with 8 bases aligning to TRBD1. The receptor was derived from a woman between 18 and 29 years old with type 1 diabetes. The sample taken for sequencing was naive CD4+ T cells from blood. According to the study, the label for this sample's cell subset or site signals: true naive CD4+ T cells. The CDR3 sequence is CASSAWTGMGDYTF. The DNA sequence is TGTGCCAGTAGTGCCTGGACAGGGATGGGGGACTACACCTTC.